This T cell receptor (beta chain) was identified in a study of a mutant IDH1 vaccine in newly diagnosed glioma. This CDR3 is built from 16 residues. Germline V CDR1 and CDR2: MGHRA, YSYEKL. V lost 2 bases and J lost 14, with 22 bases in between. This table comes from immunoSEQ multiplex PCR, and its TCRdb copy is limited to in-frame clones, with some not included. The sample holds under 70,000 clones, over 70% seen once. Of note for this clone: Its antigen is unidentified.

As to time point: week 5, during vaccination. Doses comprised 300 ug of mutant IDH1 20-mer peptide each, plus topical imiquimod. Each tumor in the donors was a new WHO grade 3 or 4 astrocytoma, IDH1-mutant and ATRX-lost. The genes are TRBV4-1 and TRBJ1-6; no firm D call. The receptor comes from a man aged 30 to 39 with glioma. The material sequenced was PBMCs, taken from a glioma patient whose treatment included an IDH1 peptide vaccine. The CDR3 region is CASSQKSWAERTSLHF. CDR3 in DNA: TGCGCCAGCAGCCAAAAAAGTTGGGCAGAGCGTACCTCCCTCCACTTT.